The 27 T cell receptor beta chains presented below share a single source sample, sequenced in a study of cytomegalovirus exposure and HLA in healthy donors. A multiplex PCR was run with 60 Vbeta primers and 13 Jbeta primers. The method was immunoSEQ multiplex PCR; TCRdb's version includes in-frame clones alone and lacks a portion of them. The data contain around 100,000 clones, 78% of them singletons. The sequenced sample was PBMCs. The receptors shown here come from a male donor in good health and CMV-seropositive.

V usage is TRBV7-2 and J usage is TRBJ2-7, with 14 bases fitting TRBD2. Germline V CDR1 and CDR2: SGHTA, FQGNSA. This CDR3 comprises 14 residues. After removal of 5 bases from V and 6 bases from J, the junction contained 3 bases not matched to a gene. The CDR3 region has the DNA TGTGCCAGCAGCCCGGGACTAGCGGGGGCCGAGCAGTACTTC. Its translation is CASSPGLAGAEQYF. The complete variable domain, with remaining parts taken from reference TRBV7-2 and TRBJ2-7, reads GAGVSQSPSNKVTEKGKDVELRCDPISGHTALYWYRQSLGQGLEFLIYFQGNSAPDKSGLPSDRFSAERTGGSVSTLTIQRTQQEDSAVYLCASSPGLAGAEQYFGPGTRLTVT.

Turning to this clone: Other DNA sequences from this sample encode an identical CDR3 as well. J is TRBJ1-4 and V is TRBV28; no clear D gene. Trimming pared 2 bases from V and 8 bases from J, leaving 6 bases between. This CDR3 spans 12 amino acids. Germline assignment: CDR1 MDHEN and CDR2 SYDVKM. CDR3 residues: CASSLLREKLFF. In nucleotides, the CDR3 is TGTGCCAGCAGTTTACTCAGAGAAAAACTGTTTTTT.

The chain couples TRBV7-9 to TRBJ1-2; 12 nucleotides line up with TRBD1. V dropped 4 bases and J dropped 5; count of bases not matched to a gene: 5. This CDR3 region has 15 residues. Per the germline V gene, CDR1 is SEHNR and CDR2 is FQNEAQ (reference sequence). The CDR3 reads CASSSGTGGDYGYTF. CDR3 DNA: TGTGCCAGCAGCTCCGGGACAGGGGGCGATTATGGCTACACCTTC.

The chain couples TRBV27 to TRBJ2-7; 15 bases agree with TRBD2. This CDR3 has 15 residues. In germline, CDR1 is MNHEY, CDR2 SMNVEV (reference sequence). V was clipped by 4 bases and J by 3 bases; unmatched bases: 1. This CDR3 is CASSSGLAGGYEQYF. CDR3 in DNA: TGTGCCAGCAGTTCGGGACTAGCGGGGGGCTACGAGCAGTACTTC.

The V gene is TRBV6-6, the J gene TRBJ2-7; TRBD1 matches 8 bases. Looked up from germline, CDR1 is MNHNY and CDR2 is SVGAGI (reference sequence). Trimming at V came to 5 bases and at J to 4 bases, leaving 7 bases not matched to a gene. The CDR3 contains 14 residues. The CDR3 DNA reads TGTGCCAGCAGTCGACAGGGGACCTCGTACGAGCAGTACTTC. Its translation: CASSRQGTSYEQYF.

CDR3 nucleotide sequence: TGCAGCGGAGCCCCCGGCGGGGACTACAATGAGCAGTTCTTC. As protein: CSGAPGGDYNEQFF. The chain uses TRBV29-1 and TRBJ2-1; tentatively, D is TRBD2 (6 bases). The germline V gene encodes CDR1 SQVTM and CDR2 ANQGSEA. The CDR3 contains 14 residues. Deletions cut 7 bases from V and 3 bases from J, with 16 bases between.

This clone was recorded a few times. The chain joins TRBV5-1 to TRBJ2-5; TRBD2 matches 12 bases. Unmatched junction bases numbered 6, after V lost 3 bases and J lost 0 bases. CDR3 length: 17 residues. Germline CDR1 reads SGHRS; CDR2 reads YFSETQ. In DNA, the CDR3 is TGCGCCAGCAGCTCGGGTGGACTAGCGGGAAACCAAGAGACCCAGTACTTC. It yields the protein CASSSGGLAGNQETQYF.

V is TRBV10-3 and J is TRBJ1-1; D is perhaps TRBD1 (5 bases). CDR1 and CDR2 (germline): ENHRY, SYGVKD. Trimming removed 4 bases from V and 3 bases from J, with 6 bases in between. There are 12 residues in the CDR3. The CDR3 loop is CAISARDTEAFF. Here the CDR3 DNA reads TGTGCCATCAGTGCCAGGGACACTGAAGCTTTCTTT.

This clone was seen more than once but under ten times. V usage is TRBV7-9 and J usage is TRBJ2-7; TRBD1 agrees at 8 bases. There are 12 residues in the CDR3. The germline V gene encodes CDR1 SEHNR and CDR2 FQNEAQ (reference sequence). Unmatched junction bases numbered 4, after V lost 6 bases and J lost 6 bases. The CDR3 DNA reads TGTGCCAGCAGGCGGACAGGGCCCGAGCAGTACTTC. It translates to CASRRTGPEQYF.

The chain has TRBV6-1 and TRBJ1-6; 10 bases line up with TRBD1. Germline lookup yields CDR1 MNHNS and CDR2 SASEGT. The CDR3 sequence is 15 residues long. Unmatched junction bases numbered 7, after V lost 7 bases and J lost 7 bases. CDR3 in DNA: TGTGCCAGCAAGCAGGGACAGGGGTGGAATTCACCCCTCCACTTT. The encoded protein is CASKQGQGWNSPLHF.

The chain links TRBV30 to TRBJ1-5; the D is unclear. This CDR3 is built from 11 residues. With 7 bases removed from V and 7 bases from J, the gap between germline ends came to 11 bases. Germline assignment: CDR1 GTSNPN and CDR2 SVGIG (reference sequence). The CDR3 coding sequence is TGTGCCTCGGGAAATGGCCAGCCCCAGCATTTT. Translated: CASGNGQPQHF.

The chain couples TRBV6-5 to TRBJ1-2; the match to TRBD1 covers 12 bases. V shed 6 bases, J shed 4 bases, and the junction held 3 bases outside the gene matches. The germline gives CDR1 MNHEY, CDR2 SVGAGI. The CDR3 has 14 residues. Here the CDR3 reads CASREGQGAYGYTF. The CDR3 coding sequence is TGTGCCAGCAGAGAGGGACAGGGGGCCTATGGCTACACCTTC.

The V gene is TRBV11-3, the J gene TRBJ1-1; D uncertain. V lost 2 bases and J 4 bases, leaving 11 bases between the germline ends. The V gene's germline CDR1 is SGHNT and CDR2 YENEEA. CDR3 length: 14 residues. The CDR3 DNA reads as TGTGCCAGCAGCTTAAGTGGCTCAAGCACTGAAGCTTTCTTT. Translation: CASSLSGSSTEAFF.

This rearrangement joins TRBV18 to TRBJ1-5; D might be TRBD1 (5 bases). Deletions cut 4 bases from V and 10 bases from J, with 14 bases between. This CDR3 region has 13 residues. CDR1 and CDR2 (germline): KGHSH, LQKENI. The CDR3 DNA follows: TGTGCCAGCTCACACAACGGGGGGTTACCCCAGCATTTT. Its translation: CASSHNGGLPQHF. The full variable domain, rest sourced from reference TRBV18 and TRBJ1-5, is NAGVMQNPRHLVRRRGQEARLRCSPMKGHSHVYWYRQLPEEGLKFMVYLQKENIIDESGMPKERFSAEFPKEGPSILRIQQVVRGDSAAYFCASSHNGGLPQHFGDGTRLSIL.

The V gene is TRBV28, the J gene TRBJ2-3; 10 bases are shared with TRBD2. The CDR3 loop spans 21 amino acids. Germline CDR1 and CDR2: MDHEN and SYDVKM. V shed 4 bases, J shed 1 base, and the junction held 20 bases outside the gene matches. The CDR3 spells CASSSRWGEREGRVGTDTQYF. The CDR3 DNA follows: TGTGCCAGCAGTTCCCGGTGGGGGGAGCGGGAGGGCCGGGTAGGCACAGATACGCAGTATTTT. The entire variable domain, with the rest obtained from reference TRBV28 and TRBJ2-3, is as follows: DVKVTQSSRYLVKRTGEKVFLECVQDMDHENMFWYRQDPGLGLRLIYFSYDVKMKEKGDIPEGYSVSREKKERFSLILESASTNQTSMYLCASSSRWGEREGRVGTDTQYFGPGTRLTVL.

The genes are TRBV6-4 and TRBJ2-7; D may be TRBD1 (6 bases). The CDR3 sequence is 15 residues long. V gave up 8 bases and J gave up 0 bases, with 17 bases separating them. Per the germline V gene, CDR1 is MRHNA and CDR2 is SNTAGT. The CDR3 nucleotides are TGTGCCAGCCTGAGGACCCAGGGGATCTCCTACGAGCAGTACTTC. It is translated as CASLRTQGISYEQYF.

CDR3 DNA: TGTGCCAGCAGCACGGGAGGCCCTAGTGGGCAGTTCTTC. It encodes CASSTGGPSGQFF. V and J are TRBV13 and TRBJ2-1; 7 bases fit TRBD2. The CDR3 loop spans 13 amino acids. The V gene end was trimmed by 5 bases and the J gene end by 12 bases; junction bases not matched to a gene: 10. CDR1 is PRHDT, CDR2 FYEKMQ, per germline (reference sequence).

The chain employs TRBV19 and TRBJ2-7; 9 nucleotides agree with TRBD1. V lost 4 bases, J lost 3 bases, and 4 bases stayed unmatched. The CDR3 extends over 14 amino acids. Germline loops: CDR1 LNHDA, CDR2 SQIVND (reference sequence). CDR3 amino acids: CASSTPGQGYEQYF. The CDR3 DNA is TGTGCCAGTAGTACTCCGGGACAGGGCTACGAGCAGTACTTC.

The chain joins TRBV19 to TRBJ1-2; 9 positions agree with TRBD1. Germline CDR1 LNHDA, CDR2 SQIVND (reference sequence). V was pared by 7 bases and J by 4 bases, with 7 bases of the junction left unmatched. This CDR3 has 14 residues. In DNA form, the CDR3 reads TGTGCCAGTAACCGGGACAGGGCTTCCTATGGCTACACCTTC. It yields the protein CASNRDRASYGYTF. The entire variable domain, with the rest obtained from reference TRBV19 and TRBJ1-2, is as follows: DGGITQSPKYLFRKEGQNVTLSCEQNLNHDAMYWYRQDPGQGLRLIYYSQIVNDFQKGDIAEGYSVSREKKESFPLTVTSAQKNPTAFYLCASNRDRASYGYTFGSGTRLTVV.

The rearrangement joins TRBV27 to TRBJ1-3; 10 positions match TRBD1. Looked up from germline, CDR1 is MNHEY and CDR2 is SMNVEV (reference sequence). V dropped 6 bases and J dropped 2; count of bases not matched to a gene: 4. The CDR3 covers 15 residues. CDR3 DNA sequence: TGTGCCAGCAGACGGGACAGGGGAACTGGAAACACCATATATTTT. As protein: CASRRDRGTGNTIYF.

The DNA for the CDR3 is TGTGCCAGCAGCCCTCGTCGCTCCTTAGCGGGGGGGCCAGCAGATACGCAGTATTTT. This gives the protein CASSPRRSLAGGPADTQYF. V usage is TRBV7-2 and J usage is TRBJ2-3, with 11 positions matching TRBD2. From germline, CDR1 is SGHTA and CDR2 FQGNSA. The CDR3 has 19 amino acids. V was clipped by 5 bases and J by 4 bases; unmatched bases: 17.

J is TRBJ2-3 and V is TRBV18; TRBD1 matches 7 bases. The CDR3 has 15 amino acids. Losses at the gene ends were 8 bases for V and 6 bases for J; bases not matched to a gene: 14. Germline V gene sequence: CDR1 KGHSH, CDR2 LQKENI. CDR3 residues: CASTQQGQVSDTQYF. Written as DNA, the CDR3 is TGTGCCAGCACCCAGCAAGGACAGGTGTCGGATACGCAGTATTTT.

This rearrangement joins TRBV29-1 to TRBJ2-1; 8 bases fit TRBD2. Looked up from germline, CDR1 is SQVTM and CDR2 is ANQGSEA. V gave up 5 bases and J gave up 3 bases; unmatched junction bases: 9. The CDR3 loop spans 15 amino acids. DNA of the CDR3: TGCAGCGTTAGTGCAAGCGGGAGCCTCTACAATGAGCAGTTCTTC. Protein product: CSVSASGSLYNEQFF.

This clone was observed once. This rearrangement joins TRBV7-2 to TRBJ1-5; 7 bases agree with TRBD1. The V segment lost 4 bases and the J segment 3 bases; nucleotides outside the gene matches: 6. There are 15 residues in the CDR3. Germline-derived CDR1 and CDR2 are SGHTA and FQGNSA. CDR3 DNA sequence: TGTGCCAGCAGCTCAAAGACAGGGTCCAATCAGCCCCAGCATTTT. This gives the protein CASSSKTGSNQPQHF. Drawing the rest from reference TRBV7-2 and TRBJ1-5, the complete variable domain is GAGVSQSPSNKVTEKGKDVELRCDPISGHTALYWYRQSLGQGLEFLIYFQGNSAPDKSGLPSDRFSAERTGGSVSTLTIQRTQQEDSAVYLCASSSKTGSNQPQHFGDGTRLSIL.

This rearrangement joins TRBV28 to TRBJ2-1, with a tentative D call TRBD2 (5 bases). Germline CDR1 reads MDHEN; CDR2 reads SYDVKM. The V gene lost 1 base and the J gene lost 6 bases, with 7 bases spanning the gap. The CDR3 is 13 amino acids. The CDR3 reads CASSLSGINEQFF. The CDR3 DNA reads as TGTGCCAGCAGTTTATCCGGGATCAATGAGCAGTTCTTC.

The genes are TRBV5-6 and TRBJ2-1, with a possible D match to TRBD2 (5 bases). The germline V and J ends were trimmed by 0 bases and 1 base, with 8 bases remaining between them. The germline V gene has CDR1 SGHDT and CDR2 YYEEEE. The CDR3 contains 15 residues. The CDR3 is CASSLGVASYNEQFF. CDR3 sequence (DNA): TGTGCCAGCAGCTTGGGGGTAGCGTCCTACAATGAGCAGTTCTTC.

CDR3: CASSLVRSSYEQYF. CDR3 sequence (DNA): TGTGCCAGCAGCTTAGTACGGAGCTCCTACGAGCAGTACTTC. V gene TRBV7-6 combines with J gene TRBJ2-7; D gene ambiguous. The CDR3 sequence is 14 residues long. Germline CDR1 SGHVS, CDR2 FNYEAQ. Between the trimmed V and J ends, which lost 1 base and 0 bases, there was a span of 7 bases.